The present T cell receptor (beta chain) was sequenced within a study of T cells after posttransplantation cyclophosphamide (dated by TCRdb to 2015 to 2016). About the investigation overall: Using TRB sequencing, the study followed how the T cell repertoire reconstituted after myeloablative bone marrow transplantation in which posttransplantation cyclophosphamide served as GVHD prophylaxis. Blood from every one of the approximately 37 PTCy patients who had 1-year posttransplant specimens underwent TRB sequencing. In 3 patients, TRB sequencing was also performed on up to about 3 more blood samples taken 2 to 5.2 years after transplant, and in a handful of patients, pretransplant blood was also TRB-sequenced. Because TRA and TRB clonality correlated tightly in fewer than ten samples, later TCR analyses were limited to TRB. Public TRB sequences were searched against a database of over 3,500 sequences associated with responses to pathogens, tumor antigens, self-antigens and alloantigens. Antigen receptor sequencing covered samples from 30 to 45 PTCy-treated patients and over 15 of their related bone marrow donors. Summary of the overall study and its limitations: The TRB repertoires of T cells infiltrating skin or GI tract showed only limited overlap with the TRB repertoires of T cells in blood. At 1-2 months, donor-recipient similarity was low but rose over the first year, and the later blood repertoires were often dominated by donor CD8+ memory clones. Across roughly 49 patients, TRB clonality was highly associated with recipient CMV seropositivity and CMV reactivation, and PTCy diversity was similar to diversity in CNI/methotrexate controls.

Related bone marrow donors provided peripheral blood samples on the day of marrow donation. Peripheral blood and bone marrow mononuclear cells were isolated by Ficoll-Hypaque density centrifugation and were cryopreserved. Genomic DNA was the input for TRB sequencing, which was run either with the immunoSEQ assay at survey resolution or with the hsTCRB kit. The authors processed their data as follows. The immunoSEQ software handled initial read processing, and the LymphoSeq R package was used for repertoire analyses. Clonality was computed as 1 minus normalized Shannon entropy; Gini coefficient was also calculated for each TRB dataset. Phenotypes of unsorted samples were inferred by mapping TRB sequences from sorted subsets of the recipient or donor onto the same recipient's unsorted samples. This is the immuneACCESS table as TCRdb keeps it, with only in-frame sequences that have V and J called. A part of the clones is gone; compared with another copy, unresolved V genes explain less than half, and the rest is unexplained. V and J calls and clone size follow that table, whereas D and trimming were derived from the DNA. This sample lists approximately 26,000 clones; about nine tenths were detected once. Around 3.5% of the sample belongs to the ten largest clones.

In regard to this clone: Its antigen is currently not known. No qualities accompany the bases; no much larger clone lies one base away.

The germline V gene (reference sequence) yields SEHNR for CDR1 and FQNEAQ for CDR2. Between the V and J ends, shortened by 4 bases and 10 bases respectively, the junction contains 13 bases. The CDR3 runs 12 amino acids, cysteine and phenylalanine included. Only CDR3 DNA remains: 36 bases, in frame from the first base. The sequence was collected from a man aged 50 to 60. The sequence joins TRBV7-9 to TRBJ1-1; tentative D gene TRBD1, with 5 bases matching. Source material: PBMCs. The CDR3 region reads CASSSGQQSAFF. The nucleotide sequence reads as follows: TGTGCCAGCAGCTCAGGACAACAATCAGCTTTCTTT.